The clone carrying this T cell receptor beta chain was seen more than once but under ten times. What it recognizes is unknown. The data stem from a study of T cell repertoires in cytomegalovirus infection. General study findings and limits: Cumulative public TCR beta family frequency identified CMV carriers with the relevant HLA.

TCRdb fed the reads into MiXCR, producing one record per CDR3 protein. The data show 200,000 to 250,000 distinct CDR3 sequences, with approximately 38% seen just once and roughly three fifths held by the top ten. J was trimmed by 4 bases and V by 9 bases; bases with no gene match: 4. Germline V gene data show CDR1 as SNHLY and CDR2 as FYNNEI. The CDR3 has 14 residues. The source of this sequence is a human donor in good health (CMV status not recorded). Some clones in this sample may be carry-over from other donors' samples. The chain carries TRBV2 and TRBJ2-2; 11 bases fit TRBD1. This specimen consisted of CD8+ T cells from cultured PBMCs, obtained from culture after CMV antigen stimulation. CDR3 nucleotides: TGTGCCAGTCCGGGACAGGGGGGCACCGGGGAGCTGTTTTTT. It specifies CASPGQGGTGELFF. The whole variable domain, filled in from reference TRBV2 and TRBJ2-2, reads EPEVTQTPSHQVTQMGQEVILRCVPISNHLYFYWYRQILGQKVEFLVSFYNNEISEKSEIFDDQFSVERPDGSNFTLKIRSTKLEDSAMYFCASPGQGGTGELFFGEGSRLTVL.